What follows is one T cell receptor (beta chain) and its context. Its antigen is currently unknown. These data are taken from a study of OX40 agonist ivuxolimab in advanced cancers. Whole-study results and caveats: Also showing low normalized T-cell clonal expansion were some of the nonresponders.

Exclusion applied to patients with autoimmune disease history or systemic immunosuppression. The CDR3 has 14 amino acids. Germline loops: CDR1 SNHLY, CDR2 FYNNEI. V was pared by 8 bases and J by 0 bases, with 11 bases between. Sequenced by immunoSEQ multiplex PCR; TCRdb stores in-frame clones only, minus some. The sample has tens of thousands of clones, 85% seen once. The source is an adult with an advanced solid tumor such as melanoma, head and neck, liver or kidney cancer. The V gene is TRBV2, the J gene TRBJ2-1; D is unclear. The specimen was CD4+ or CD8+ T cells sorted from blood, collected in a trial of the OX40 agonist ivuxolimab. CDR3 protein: CASVVRSSYNEQFF. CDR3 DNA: TGTGCCAGCGTCGTGAGGAGCTCCTACAATGAGCAGTTCTTC.